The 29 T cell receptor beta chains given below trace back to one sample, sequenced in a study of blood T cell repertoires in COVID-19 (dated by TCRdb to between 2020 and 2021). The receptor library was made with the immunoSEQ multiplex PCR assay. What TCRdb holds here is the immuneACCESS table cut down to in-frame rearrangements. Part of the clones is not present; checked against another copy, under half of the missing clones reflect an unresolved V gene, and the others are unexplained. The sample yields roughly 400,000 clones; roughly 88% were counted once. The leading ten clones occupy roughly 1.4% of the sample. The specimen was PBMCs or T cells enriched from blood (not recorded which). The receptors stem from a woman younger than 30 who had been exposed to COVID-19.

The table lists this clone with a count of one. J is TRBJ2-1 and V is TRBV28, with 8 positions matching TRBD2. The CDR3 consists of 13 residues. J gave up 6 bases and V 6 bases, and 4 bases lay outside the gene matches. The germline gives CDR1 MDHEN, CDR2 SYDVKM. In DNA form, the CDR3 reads TGTGCCAGCAGCACTAGCGGTCCCAATGAGCAGTTCTTC. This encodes CASSTSGPNEQFF.

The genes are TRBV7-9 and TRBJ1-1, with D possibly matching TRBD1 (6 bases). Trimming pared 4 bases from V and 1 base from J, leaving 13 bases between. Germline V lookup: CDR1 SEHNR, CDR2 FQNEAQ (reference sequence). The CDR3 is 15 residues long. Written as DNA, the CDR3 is TGTGCCAGCAGCTGGGGCCAGGGGCGGAACACTGAAGCTTTCTTT. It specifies CASSWGQGRNTEAFF.

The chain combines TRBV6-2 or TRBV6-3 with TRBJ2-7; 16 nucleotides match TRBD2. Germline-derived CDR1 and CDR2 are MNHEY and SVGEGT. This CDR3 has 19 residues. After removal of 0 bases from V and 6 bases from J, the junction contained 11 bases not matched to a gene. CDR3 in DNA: TGTGCCAGCAGTTACTCGTTGGGACTAGCGGGGGGGCCGGTTTCCGAGCAGTACTTC. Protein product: CASSYSLGLAGGPVSEQYF.

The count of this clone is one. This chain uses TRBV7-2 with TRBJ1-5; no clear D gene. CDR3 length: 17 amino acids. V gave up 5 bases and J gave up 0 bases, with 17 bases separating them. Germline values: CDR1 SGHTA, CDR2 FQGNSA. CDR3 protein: CASSGVVGRYSNQPQHF. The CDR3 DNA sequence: TGTGCCAGCAGCGGAGTGGTCGGTAGATATAGCAATCAGCCCCAGCATTTT.

CDR3 bases: TGTGCCAGCAGCTTAGTAGGGGGACAGCATTACGAGCAGTACTTC. It codes for CASSLVGGQHYEQYF. V is TRBV7-2 and J is TRBJ2-7; 7 nucleotides align to TRBD1. The CDR3 totals 15 residues. Germline V gene lookup returns CDR1 SGHTA and CDR2 FQGNSA. Trimming cost V 1 base and J 4 bases; bases outside gene matches: 7. Full variable domain (remainder filled in from reference TRBV7-2 and TRBJ2-7): GAGVSQSPSNKVTEKGKDVELRCDPISGHTALYWYRQSLGQGLEFLIYFQGNSAPDKSGLPSDRFSAERTGGSVSTLTIQRTQQEDSAVYLCASSLVGGQHYEQYFGPGTRLTVT.

CDR3 sequence (DNA): TGTGCCAGTAGCCGGCTTGCGGGTTTCGAGACCCAGTACTTC. It yields the protein CASSRLAGFETQYF. V gene TRBV19 combines with J gene TRBJ2-5, with TRBD2 as a possible D gene (5 bases). Trimming removed 6 bases from V and 5 bases from J, with 16 bases in between. The germline V gene encodes CDR1 LNHDA and CDR2 SQIVND (reference sequence). The CDR3 is 14 residues long.

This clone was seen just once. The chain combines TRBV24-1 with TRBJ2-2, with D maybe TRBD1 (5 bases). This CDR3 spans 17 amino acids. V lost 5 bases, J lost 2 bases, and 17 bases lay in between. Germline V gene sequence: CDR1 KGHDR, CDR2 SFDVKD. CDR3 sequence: CATSAVETELNTGELFF. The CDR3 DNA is TGTGCCACCAGTGCCGTTGAGACAGAGCTTAACACCGGGGAGCTGTTTTTT.

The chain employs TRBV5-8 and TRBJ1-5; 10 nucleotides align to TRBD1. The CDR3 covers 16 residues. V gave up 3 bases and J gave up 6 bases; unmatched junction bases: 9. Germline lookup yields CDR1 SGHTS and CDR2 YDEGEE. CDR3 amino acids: CASSWNTGTGAQPQHF. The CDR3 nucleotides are TGTGCCAGCAGCTGGAATACCGGGACAGGGGCTCAGCCCCAGCATTTT.

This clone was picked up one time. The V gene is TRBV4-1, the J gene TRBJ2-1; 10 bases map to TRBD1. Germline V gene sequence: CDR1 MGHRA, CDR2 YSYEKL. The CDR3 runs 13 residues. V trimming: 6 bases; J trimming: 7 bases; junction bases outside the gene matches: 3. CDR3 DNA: TGCGCCAGCAGAGACAGGGGGCTTAATGAGCAGTTCTTC. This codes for CASRDRGLNEQFF.

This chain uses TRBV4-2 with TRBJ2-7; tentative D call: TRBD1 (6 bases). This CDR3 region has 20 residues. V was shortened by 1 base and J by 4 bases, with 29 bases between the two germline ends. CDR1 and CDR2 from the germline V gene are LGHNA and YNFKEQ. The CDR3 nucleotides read TGTGCCAGCAGCCAAGTTTCTGGTCAGGGGATGTCCCCTGGACTTTACGAGCAGTACTTC. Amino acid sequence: CASSQVSGQGMSPGLYEQYF.

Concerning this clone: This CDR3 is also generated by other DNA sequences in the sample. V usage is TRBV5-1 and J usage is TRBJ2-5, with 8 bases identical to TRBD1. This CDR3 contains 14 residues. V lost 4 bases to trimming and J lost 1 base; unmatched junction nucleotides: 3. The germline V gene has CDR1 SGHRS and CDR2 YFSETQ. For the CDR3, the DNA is TGCGCCAGCAGCCCTGACAGGGGCCAAGAGACCCAGTACTTC. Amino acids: CASSPDRGQETQYF.

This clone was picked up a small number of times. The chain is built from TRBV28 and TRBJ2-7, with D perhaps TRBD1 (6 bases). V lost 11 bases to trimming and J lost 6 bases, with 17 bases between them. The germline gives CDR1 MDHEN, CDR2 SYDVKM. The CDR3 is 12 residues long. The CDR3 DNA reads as TGTGCCCAGGGGCGGGTTAGGGTCGAGCAGTACTTC. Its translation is CAQGRVRVEQYF.

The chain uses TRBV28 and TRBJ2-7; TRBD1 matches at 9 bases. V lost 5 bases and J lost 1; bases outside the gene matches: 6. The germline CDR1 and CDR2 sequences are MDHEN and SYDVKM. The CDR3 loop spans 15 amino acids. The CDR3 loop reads CASSTSGTGSYEQYF. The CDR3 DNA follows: TGTGCCAGCAGTACATCCGGGACAGGGTCCTACGAGCAGTACTTC. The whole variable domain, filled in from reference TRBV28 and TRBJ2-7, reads DVKVTQSSRYLVKRTGEKVFLECVQDMDHENMFWYRQDPGLGLRLIYFSYDVKMKEKGDIPEGYSVSREKKERFSLILESASTNQTSMYLCASSTSGTGSYEQYFGPGTRLTVT.

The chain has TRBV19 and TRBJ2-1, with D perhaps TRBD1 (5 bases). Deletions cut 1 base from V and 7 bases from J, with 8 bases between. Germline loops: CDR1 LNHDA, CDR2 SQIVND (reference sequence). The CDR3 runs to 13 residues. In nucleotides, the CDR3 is TGTGCCAGTAGTATAGCCAGGGCTAATGAGCAGTTCTTC. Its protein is CASSIARANEQFF.

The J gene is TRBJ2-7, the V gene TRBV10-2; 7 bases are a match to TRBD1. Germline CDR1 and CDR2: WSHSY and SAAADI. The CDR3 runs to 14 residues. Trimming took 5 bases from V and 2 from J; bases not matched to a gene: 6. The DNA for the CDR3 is TGCGCCAGCAGTCGACAGGGAACAACCTACGAGCAGTACTTC. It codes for CASSRQGTTYEQYF.

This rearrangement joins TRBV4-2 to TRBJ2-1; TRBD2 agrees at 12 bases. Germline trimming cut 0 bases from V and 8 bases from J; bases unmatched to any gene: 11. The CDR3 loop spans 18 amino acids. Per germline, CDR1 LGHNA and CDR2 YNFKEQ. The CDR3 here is CASSQDPSGTSGFYEQFF. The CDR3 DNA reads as TGTGCCAGCAGCCAAGATCCCTCGGGGACTAGCGGGTTCTATGAGCAGTTCTTC.

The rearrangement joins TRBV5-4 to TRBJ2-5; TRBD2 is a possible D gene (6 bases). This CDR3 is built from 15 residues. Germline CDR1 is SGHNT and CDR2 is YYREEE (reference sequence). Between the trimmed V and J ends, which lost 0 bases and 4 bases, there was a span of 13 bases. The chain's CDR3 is CASSLAGVVSETQYF. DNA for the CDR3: TGTGCCAGCAGCTTGGCGGGGGTCGTGTCAGAGACCCAGTACTTC.

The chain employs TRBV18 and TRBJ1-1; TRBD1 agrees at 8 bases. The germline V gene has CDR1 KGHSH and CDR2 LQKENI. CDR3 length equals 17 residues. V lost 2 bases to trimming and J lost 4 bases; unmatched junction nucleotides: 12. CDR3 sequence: CASSPSWTGLYGTEAFF. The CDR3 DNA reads TGTGCCAGCTCACCAAGCTGGACAGGGCTTTATGGCACTGAAGCTTTCTTT.

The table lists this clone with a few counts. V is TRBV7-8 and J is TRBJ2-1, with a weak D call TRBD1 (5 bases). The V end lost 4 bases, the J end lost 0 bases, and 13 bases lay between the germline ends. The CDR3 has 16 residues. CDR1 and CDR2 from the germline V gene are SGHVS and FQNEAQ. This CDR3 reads CASSSPTQDSYNEQFF. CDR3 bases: TGTGCCAGCAGCTCCCCTACACAGGACTCCTACAATGAGCAGTTCTTC.

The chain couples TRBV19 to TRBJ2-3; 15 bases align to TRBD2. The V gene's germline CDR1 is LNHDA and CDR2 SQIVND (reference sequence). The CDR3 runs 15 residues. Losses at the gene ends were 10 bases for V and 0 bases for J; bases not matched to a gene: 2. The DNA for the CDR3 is TGTGCCATCGGGACTAGCGGGGGGAGCACAGATACGCAGTATTTT. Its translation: CAIGTSGGSTDTQYF. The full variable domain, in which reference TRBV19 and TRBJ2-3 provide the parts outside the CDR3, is DGGITQSPKYLFRKEGQNVTLSCEQNLNHDAMYWYRQDPGQGLRLIYYSQIVNDFQKGDIAEGYSVSREKKESFPLTVTSAQKNPTAFYLCAIGTSGGSTDTQYFGPGTRLTVL.

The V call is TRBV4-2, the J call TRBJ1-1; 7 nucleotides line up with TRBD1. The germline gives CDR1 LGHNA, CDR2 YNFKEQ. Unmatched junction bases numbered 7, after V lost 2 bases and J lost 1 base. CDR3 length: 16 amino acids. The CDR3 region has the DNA TGTGCCAGCAGCCAAAGCCGCCCAGGGGGGAACACTGAAGCTTTCTTT. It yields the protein CASSQSRPGGNTEAFF.

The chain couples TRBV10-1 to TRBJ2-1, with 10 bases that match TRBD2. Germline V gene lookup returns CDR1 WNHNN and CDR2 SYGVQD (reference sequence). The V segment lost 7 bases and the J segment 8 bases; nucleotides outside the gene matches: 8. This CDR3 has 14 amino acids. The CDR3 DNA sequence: TGCGCCAGCAACCGGGGACTAGCGTTGGATGAGCAGTTCTTC. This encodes CASNRGLALDEQFF.

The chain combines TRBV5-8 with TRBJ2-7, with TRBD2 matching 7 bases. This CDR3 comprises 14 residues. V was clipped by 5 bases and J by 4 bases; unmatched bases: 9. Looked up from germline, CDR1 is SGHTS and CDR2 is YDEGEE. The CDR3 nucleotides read TGTGCCAGCAGAACCTCCGGGGGGAGGTACGAGCAGTACTTC. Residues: CASRTSGGRYEQYF.

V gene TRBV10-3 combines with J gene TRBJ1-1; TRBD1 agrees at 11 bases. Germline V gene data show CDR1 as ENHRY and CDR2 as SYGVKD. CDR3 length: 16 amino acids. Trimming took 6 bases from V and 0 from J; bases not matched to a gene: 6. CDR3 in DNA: TGTGCCATCAGGTCCAGGGACAGGGGGGTGAACACTGAAGCTTTCTTT. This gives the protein CAIRSRDRGVNTEAFF.

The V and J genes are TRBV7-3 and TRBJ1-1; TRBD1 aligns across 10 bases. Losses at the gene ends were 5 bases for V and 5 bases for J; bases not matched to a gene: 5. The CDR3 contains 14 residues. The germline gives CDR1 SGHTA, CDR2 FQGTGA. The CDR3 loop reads CASSRTGGGTEAFF. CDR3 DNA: TGTGCCAGCAGCAGGACAGGGGGTGGGACTGAAGCTTTCTTT. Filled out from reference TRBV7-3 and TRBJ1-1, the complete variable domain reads GAGVSQTPSNKVTEKGKYVELRCDPISGHTALYWYRQSLGQGPEFLIYFQGTGAADDSGLPNDRFFAVRPEGSVSTLKIQRTERGDSAVYLCASSRTGGGTEAFFGQGTRLTVV.

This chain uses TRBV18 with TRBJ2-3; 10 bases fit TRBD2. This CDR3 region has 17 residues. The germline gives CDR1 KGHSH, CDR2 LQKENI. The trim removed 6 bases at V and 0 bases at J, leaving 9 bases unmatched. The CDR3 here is CASSRTSGGSSTDTQYF. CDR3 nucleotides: TGTGCCAGCTCGCGGACTAGCGGTGGCTCTAGCACAGATACGCAGTATTTT.

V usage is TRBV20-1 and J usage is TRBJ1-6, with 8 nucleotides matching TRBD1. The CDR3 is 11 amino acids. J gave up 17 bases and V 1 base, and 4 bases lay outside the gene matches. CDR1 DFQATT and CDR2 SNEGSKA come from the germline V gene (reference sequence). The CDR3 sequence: CSARADRGIHF. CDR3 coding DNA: TGCAGTGCTAGAGCCGACAGGGGCATCCACTTT.

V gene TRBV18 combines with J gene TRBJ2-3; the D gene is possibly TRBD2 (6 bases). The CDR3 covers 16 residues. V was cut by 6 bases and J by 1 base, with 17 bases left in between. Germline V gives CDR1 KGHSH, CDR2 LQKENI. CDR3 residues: CASSTTGGRGTDTQYF. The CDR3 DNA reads TGTGCCAGCTCGACAACTGGAGGGCGGGGCACAGATACGCAGTATTTT.

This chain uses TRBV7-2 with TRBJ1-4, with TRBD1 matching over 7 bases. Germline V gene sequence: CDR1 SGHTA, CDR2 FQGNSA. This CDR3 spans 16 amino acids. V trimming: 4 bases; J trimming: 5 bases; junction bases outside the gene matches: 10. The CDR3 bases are TGTGCCAGCAGCTCCCTGGCCGGGACAGTGAATGAAAAACTGTTTTTT. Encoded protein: CASSSLAGTVNEKLFF.